This passage covers 14 T cell receptor beta chains from one sample sequenced in a study of T-cell reconstitution after alpha-beta-depleted transplantation in children. Preparation of the TCRbeta library was carried out with unique molecular identifiers. MiXCR, run by TCRdb on the PCR reads, gives a single entry per CDR3 protein. This sample has some 440,000 distinct CDR3 sequences, with roughly 17% found just once. The sequencing here drew on PBMCs, mostly from graft donor cells, taken 360 days after TCRalphabeta/CD19-depleted stem cell transplant. Source of these receptors: a boy less than two years old who had a stem cell transplant for Wiskott-Aldrich syndrome, so the T cells may come from the graft donor.

This clonotype occurred a few times. The chain joins TRBV4-3 to TRBJ2-7; 7 bases are shared with TRBD1. This CDR3 comprises 15 residues. Losses at the gene ends were 0 bases for V and 3 bases for J; bases not matched to a gene: 5. Per the germline V gene, CDR1 is LGHNA and CDR2 is YSLEER. The CDR3 loop is CASSQDLRDSYEQYF. CDR3 nucleotides: TGCGCCAGCAGCCAAGATTTACGGGACAGCTACGAGCAGTACTTC.

This clonotype showed up many times. The rearrangement links TRBV2 to TRBJ2-1, with 10 bases fitting TRBD2. The CDR3 spans 15 residues. The germline CDR1 and CDR2 sequences are SNHLY and FYNNEI. J lost 8 bases, V lost 5 bases, and 9 bases had no gene match. The CDR3 DNA reads TGTGCCAGCAGTAGGATGACTAGCGGGTGGGATGAGCAGTTCTTC. Its protein product is CASSRMTSGWDEQFF. Full variable domain (missing parts from reference TRBV2 and TRBJ2-1): EPEVTQTPSHQVTQMGQEVILRCVPISNHLYFYWYRQILGQKVEFLVSFYNNEISEKSEIFDDQFSVERPDGSNFTLKIRSTKLEDSAMYFCASSRMTSGWDEQFFGPGTRLTVL.

The V gene is TRBV3-1, the J gene TRBJ2-3; 7 nucleotides agree with TRBD1. The CDR3 contains 15 residues. Looked up from germline, CDR1 is LGHDT and CDR2 is YNNKEL (reference sequence). The V and J ends lost 11 bases and 0 bases, in that order; junction bases with no gene match: 11. The CDR3 loop is CACKAGTASTDTQYF. The CDR3 DNA sequence: TGTGCCTGCAAGGCCGGGACAGCTAGCACAGATACGCAGTATTTT.

This clonotype was seen only a few times. V gene TRBV28 combines with J gene TRBJ2-7; possibly TRBD2 for D (5 bases). V shed 10 bases and J shed 2 bases, with 18 bases lying between them. The CDR3 length is 14 residues. Per germline, CDR1 MDHEN and CDR2 SYDVKM. In nucleotides, the CDR3 is TGTGCCACCCTTCCGATTAGAGGGACCTACGAGCAGTACTTC. It translates to CATLPIRGTYEQYF.

J is TRBJ2-3 and V is TRBV12-3 or TRBV12-4; 11 bases fit TRBD2. The CDR3 covers 16 residues. J lost 0 bases, V lost 6 bases, and 5 bases had no gene match. The CDR3, as DNA: TGTGCCAGCAGGTTCCTAGCGGGGGGTAGCACAGATACGCAGTATTTT. It is translated as CASRFLAGGSTDTQYF.

This clonotype was counted between two and nine times. The V call is TRBV7-8, the J call TRBJ2-1; D is perhaps TRBD1 or TRBD2 (5 bases each). The CDR3 is 14 residues long. Trimming took off 1 base at V and 7 bases at J, with 11 bases between the two ends. CDR1 and CDR2 from the germline V gene are SGHVS and FQNEAQ. The CDR3 sequence: CASSLGGKGNEQFF. CDR3 nucleotide sequence: TGTGCCAGCAGCTTAGGGGGGAAAGGGAATGAGCAGTTCTTC.

This chain links TRBV20-1 with TRBJ2-3; TRBD2 matches at 10 bases. The CDR3 totals 15 residues. The germline V gene encodes CDR1 DFQATT and CDR2 SNEGSKA (reference sequence). Trimming took 0 bases from V and 4 from J; bases not matched to a gene: 4. The CDR3 DNA is TGCAGTGCTAGAGATAGGACTAGCGGCTCAGATACGCAGTATTTT. It codes for CSARDRTSGSDTQYF.

V is TRBV12-3 or TRBV12-4 and J is TRBJ2-4, with D hard to call. The CDR3 totals 11 residues. V shed 5 bases and J shed 13 bases, with 12 bases lying between them. CDR3 loop: CASSPGRAQYF. As DNA, the CDR3 is TGTGCCAGCAGTCCCGGACGGGCCCAGTACTTC.

This clonotype was seen a handful of times. V and J are TRBV29-1 and TRBJ2-3; D remains unclear. Per the germline V gene, CDR1 is SQVTM and CDR2 is ANQGSEA. V was cut by 5 bases and J by 2 bases, with 8 bases left in between. The CDR3 has 12 residues. The CDR3 nucleotides are TGCAGCGTTATTACAGCCACAGATACGCAGTATTTT. It codes for CSVITATDTQYF.

This clonotype turned up a few times. This chain connects TRBV15 to TRBJ2-1; 11 bases match TRBD2. Germline V gene data show CDR1 as LNHNV and CDR2 as YYDKDF (reference sequence). The trim removed 6 bases at V and 7 bases at J, leaving 2 bases unmatched. The CDR3 loop spans 13 amino acids. CDR3 nucleotide sequence: TGTGCCACCAGACTAGCGGGAGTGAATGAGCAGTTCTTC. It translates to CATRLAGVNEQFF. The variable domain in full, with the rest retrieved from reference TRBV15 and TRBJ2-1, is DAMVIQNPRYQVTQFGKPVTLSCSQTLNHNVMYWYQQKSSQAPKLLFHYYDKDFNNEADTPDNFQSRRPNTSFCFLDIRSPGLGDTAMYLCATRLAGVNEQFFGPGTRLTVL.

The chain joins TRBV5-1 to TRBJ1-4, with a possible D match to TRBD1 (5 bases). The germline V and J ends were trimmed by 4 bases and 3 bases, with 10 bases remaining between them. Germline lookup yields CDR1 SGHRS and CDR2 YFSETQ. The CDR3 contains 14 residues. The CDR3 loop is CASSPAGPNEKLFF. The CDR3 coding sequence is TGCGCCAGCAGCCCGGCGGGACCTAATGAAAAACTGTTTTTT.

The chain joins TRBV12-3 or TRBV12-4 to TRBJ1-6; D might be TRBD1 (6 bases). Trimming shortened V by 6 bases and J by 6 bases, and 15 bases separated the two germline ends. The CDR3 is 15 residues long. CDR3 loop: CASRTLGGPNSPLHF. The CDR3 coding sequence is TGTGCCAGCAGGACCCTCGGGGGGCCTAATTCACCCCTCCACTTT.

The CDR3 spells CASSFIGLAGFTDTQYF. CDR3 DNA sequence: TGCGCCAGCAGCTTTATCGGACTAGCGGGATTCACAGATACGCAGTATTTT. V is TRBV5-1 and J is TRBJ2-3, with TRBD2 identical over 12 bases. The J segment lost 2 bases and the V segment lost 2 bases, leaving 6 bases of the junction unmatched. The CDR3 runs to 17 residues. The V gene's germline CDR1 is SGHRS and CDR2 YFSETQ.

This clonotype was seen more than once but under ten times. The chain's CDR3 is CSAQTDRAYEQYF. The CDR3 region has the DNA TGCAGTGCTCAAACCGACAGGGCCTACGAGCAGTACTTC. V usage is TRBV20-1 and J usage is TRBJ2-7; the match to TRBD1 covers 7 bases. The CDR3 contains 13 residues. With 5 bases clipped from V and 2 bases from J, the junction kept 6 bases outside the gene matches. Per germline, CDR1 DFQATT and CDR2 SNEGSKA (reference sequence).